This TCR beta chain derives from a study of blood T cell repertoires in COVID-19. The wider study: PBMCs, B-cell-depleted T cells, or T cells were the source of the cDNA or gDNA that made up the material.

Clinical histories supplied by participants themselves formed the basis of cohort assignment. This CDR3 is 16 amino acids long. With 5 bases removed from V and 5 bases from J, the gap between germline ends came to 18 bases. Germline V CDR1 and CDR2: LGHNT, FRNRAP. This table comes from immunoSEQ multiplex PCR, and its TCRdb copy is limited to in-frame clones, with some not included. The data contain 150,000 to 190,000 clones, about 80% of them singletons. V and J are TRBV12-5 and TRBJ2-2, with D possibly matching TRBD2 (6 bases). The sample taken for sequencing was PBMCs or T cells enriched from blood (not recorded which). This receptor was identified in a man between 50 and 59 years old who had recovered from COVID-19. CDR3 coding DNA: TGTGCTAGTGGTATCCATCGGGGGAGGAGGACCGGGGAGCTGTTTTTT. This translates into CASGIHRGRRTGELFF.